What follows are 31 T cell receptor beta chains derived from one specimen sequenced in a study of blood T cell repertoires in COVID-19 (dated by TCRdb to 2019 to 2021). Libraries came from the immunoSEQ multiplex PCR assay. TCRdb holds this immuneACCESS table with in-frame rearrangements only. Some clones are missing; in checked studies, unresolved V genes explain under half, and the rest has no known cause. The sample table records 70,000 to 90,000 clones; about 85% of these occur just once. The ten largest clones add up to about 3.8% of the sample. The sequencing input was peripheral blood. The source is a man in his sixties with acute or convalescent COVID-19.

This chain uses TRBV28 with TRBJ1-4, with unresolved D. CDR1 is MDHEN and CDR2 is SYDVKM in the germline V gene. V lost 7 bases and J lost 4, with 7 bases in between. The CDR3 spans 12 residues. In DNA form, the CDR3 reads TGTGCCAGCATGGCTTTTAATGAAAAACTGTTTTTT. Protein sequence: CASMAFNEKLFF.

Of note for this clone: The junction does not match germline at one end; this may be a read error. CDR3 residues: CASSYSDLRLIF. CDR3 nucleotides: TGTGCCAGCAGTTACTCTGACTTAAGGTTGATCTTC. The chain employs TRBV6-2 or TRBV6-3 and TRBJ2-1; D unclear. The CDR3 is 12 residues long. Germline V gene data show CDR1 as MNHEY and CDR2 as SVGEGT.

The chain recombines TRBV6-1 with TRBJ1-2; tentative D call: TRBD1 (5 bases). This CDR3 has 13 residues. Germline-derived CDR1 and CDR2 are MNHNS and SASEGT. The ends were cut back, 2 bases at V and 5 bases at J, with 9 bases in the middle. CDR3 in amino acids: CASSESRQYGYTF. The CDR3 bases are TGTGCCAGCAGTGAAAGCAGACAGTATGGCTACACCTTC.

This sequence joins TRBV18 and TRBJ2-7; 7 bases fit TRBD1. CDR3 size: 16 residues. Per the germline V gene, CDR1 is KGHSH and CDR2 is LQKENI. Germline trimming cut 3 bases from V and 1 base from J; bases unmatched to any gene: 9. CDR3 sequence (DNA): TGTGCCAGCTCACCGGTGGGGGCAGGGGGTTCCTACGAGCAGTACTTC. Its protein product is CASSPVGAGGSYEQYF.

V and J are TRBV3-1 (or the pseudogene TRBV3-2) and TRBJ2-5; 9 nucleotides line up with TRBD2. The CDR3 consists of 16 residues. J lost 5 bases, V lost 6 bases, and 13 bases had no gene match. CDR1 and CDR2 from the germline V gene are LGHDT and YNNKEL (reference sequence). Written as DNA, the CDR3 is TGTGCCAGCAGTCAAAGGGGTTCGGCGGGGGGGGAGACCCAGTACTTC. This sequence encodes CASSQRGSAGGETQYF.

The DNA for the CDR3 is TGTGCCAGTAGTTACCAGAATAATAATTCACCCCTCCACTTT. It encodes CASSYQNNNSPLHF. The chain carries TRBV19 and TRBJ1-6; D is unresolved. Germline-derived CDR1 and CDR2 are LNHDA and SQIVND (reference sequence). This CDR3 has 14 amino acids. With 5 bases removed from V and 5 bases from J, the gap between germline ends came to 10 bases.

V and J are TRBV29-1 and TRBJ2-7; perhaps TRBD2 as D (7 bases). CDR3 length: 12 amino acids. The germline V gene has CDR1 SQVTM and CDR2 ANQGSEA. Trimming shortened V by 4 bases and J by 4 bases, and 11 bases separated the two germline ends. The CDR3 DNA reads TGCAGCGTTGTGGGGGGGCAGTACGAGCAGTACTTC. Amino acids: CSVVGGQYEQYF.

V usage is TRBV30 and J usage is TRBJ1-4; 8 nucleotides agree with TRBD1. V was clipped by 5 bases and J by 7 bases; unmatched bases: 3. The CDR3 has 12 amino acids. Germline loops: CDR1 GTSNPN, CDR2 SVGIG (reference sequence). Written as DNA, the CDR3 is TGTGCCTGGGGACAGGGTAGTGAAAAACTGTTTTTT. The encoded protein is CAWGQGSEKLFF.

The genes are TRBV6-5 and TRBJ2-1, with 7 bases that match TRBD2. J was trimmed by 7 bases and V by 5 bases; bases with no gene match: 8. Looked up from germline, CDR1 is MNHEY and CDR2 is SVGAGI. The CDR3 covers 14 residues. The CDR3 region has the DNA TGTGCCAGCAGTCGGGGAGGGCCGGGGAATGAGCAGTTCTTC. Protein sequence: CASSRGGPGNEQFF.

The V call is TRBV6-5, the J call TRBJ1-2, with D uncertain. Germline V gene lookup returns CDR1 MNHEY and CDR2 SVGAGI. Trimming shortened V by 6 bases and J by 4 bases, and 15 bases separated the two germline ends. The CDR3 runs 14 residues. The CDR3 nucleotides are TGTGCCAGCAGCGAGGCGGGCCACCTCTATGGCTACACCTTC. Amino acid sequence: CASSEAGHLYGYTF.

CDR3 in DNA: TGTGCCAGCATCATGGCCCGCACAGATACGCAGTATTTT. Amino acids: CASIMARTDTQYF. The gene calls are TRBV2 and TRBJ2-3; the D is unclear. Trimming pared 7 bases from V and 1 base from J, leaving 9 bases between. Germline CDR1 reads SNHLY; CDR2 reads FYNNEI. The CDR3 is 13 amino acids.

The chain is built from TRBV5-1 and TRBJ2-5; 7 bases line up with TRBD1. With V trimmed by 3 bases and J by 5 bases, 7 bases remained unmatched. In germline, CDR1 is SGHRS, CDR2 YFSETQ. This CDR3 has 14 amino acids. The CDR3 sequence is CASSSTGLGETQYF. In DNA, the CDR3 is TGCGCCAGCAGCTCGACAGGGCTGGGGGAGACCCAGTACTTC.

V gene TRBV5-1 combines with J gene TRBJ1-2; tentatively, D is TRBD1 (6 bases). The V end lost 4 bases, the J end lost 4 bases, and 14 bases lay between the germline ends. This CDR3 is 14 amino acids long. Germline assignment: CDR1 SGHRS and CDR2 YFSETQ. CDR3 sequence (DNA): TGCGCCAGCAGCCCGGACAGCCACGTCTATGGCTACACCTTC. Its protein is CASSPDSHVYGYTF. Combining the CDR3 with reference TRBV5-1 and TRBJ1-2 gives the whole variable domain KAGVTQTPRYLIKTRGQQVTLSCSPISGHRSVSWYQQTPGQGLQFLFEYFSETQRNKGNFPGRFSGRQFSNSRSEMNVSTLELGDSALYLCASSPDSHVYGYTFGSGTRLTVV.

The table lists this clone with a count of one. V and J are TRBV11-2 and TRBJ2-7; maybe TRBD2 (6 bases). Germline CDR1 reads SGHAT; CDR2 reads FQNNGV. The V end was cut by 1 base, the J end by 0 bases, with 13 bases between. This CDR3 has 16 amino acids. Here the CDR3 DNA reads TGTGCCAGCAGCTTAGTTGTAGCGGTTAGCTCCTACGAGCAGTACTTC. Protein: CASSLVVAVSSYEQYF.

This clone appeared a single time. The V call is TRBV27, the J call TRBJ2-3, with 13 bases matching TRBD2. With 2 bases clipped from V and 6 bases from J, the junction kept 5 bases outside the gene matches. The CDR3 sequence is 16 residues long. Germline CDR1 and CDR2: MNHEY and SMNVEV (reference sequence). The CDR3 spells CASSLRLAGGRDTQYF. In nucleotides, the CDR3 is TGTGCCAGCAGTTTAAGACTAGCGGGAGGACGGGATACGCAGTATTTT.

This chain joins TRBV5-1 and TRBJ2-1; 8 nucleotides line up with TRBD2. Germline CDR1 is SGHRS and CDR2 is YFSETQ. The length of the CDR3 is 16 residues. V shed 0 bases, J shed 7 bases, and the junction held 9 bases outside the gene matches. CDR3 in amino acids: CASSLEVGGADNEQFF. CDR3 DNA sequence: TGCGCCAGCAGCTTGGAGGTCGGGGGGGCGGATAATGAGCAGTTCTTC.

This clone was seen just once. DNA of the CDR3: TGTGCCACCAGTGATCCGGGACTAGTTCATTGGTTCTTC. Protein: CATSDPGLVHWFF. The rearrangement joins TRBV24-1 to TRBJ2-1; TRBD2 agrees at 8 bases. The J segment lost 15 bases and the V segment lost 3 bases, leaving 9 bases of the junction unmatched. The CDR3 has 13 residues. Germline CDR1 reads KGHDR; CDR2 reads SFDVKD.

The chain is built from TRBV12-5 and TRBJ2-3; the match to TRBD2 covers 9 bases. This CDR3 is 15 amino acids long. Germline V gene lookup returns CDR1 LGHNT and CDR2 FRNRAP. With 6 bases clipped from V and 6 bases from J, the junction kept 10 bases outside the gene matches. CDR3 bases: TGTGCTAGTGGACGCGCCGGGACTAGCAGTGATACGCAGTATTTT. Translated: CASGRAGTSSDTQYF.

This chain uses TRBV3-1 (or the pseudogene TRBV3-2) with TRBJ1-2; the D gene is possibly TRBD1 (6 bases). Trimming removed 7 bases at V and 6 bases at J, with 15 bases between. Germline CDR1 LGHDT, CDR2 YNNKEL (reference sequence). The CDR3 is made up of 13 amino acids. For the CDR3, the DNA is TGTGCCAGCACCGGGGGGGGGCTCCATGGCTACACCTTC. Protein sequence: CASTGGGLHGYTF.

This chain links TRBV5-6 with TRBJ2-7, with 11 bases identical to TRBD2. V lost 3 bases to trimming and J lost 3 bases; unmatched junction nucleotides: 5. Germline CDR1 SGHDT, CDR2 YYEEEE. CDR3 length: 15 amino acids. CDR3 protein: CASSSVTSGIYEQYF. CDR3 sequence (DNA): TGTGCCAGCAGCTCCGTGACTAGCGGGATCTACGAGCAGTACTTC.

In nucleotides, the CDR3 is TGTGCCAGCAAAGGACTAGCGGGCTCCTACAATGAGCAGTTCTTC. It translates to CASKGLAGSYNEQFF. V and J are TRBV2 and TRBJ2-1; 11 nucleotides match TRBD2. This CDR3 region has 15 residues. The junction had 2 bases not matched to a gene; V was cut back by 7 bases and J by 0 bases. Per the germline V gene, CDR1 is SNHLY and CDR2 is FYNNEI.

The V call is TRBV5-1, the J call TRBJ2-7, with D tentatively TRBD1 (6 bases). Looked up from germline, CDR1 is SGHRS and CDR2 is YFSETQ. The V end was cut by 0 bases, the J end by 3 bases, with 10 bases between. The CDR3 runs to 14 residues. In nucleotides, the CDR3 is TGCGCCAGCAGCTTGGACAGGGCACTCTACGAGCAGTACTTC. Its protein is CASSLDRALYEQYF.

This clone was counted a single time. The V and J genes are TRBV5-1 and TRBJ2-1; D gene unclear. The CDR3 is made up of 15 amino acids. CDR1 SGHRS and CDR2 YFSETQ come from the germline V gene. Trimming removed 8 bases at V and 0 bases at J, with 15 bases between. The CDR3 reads CASTYQEPSYNEQFF. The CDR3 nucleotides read TGCGCCAGTACGTATCAGGAACCCTCCTACAATGAGCAGTTCTTC.

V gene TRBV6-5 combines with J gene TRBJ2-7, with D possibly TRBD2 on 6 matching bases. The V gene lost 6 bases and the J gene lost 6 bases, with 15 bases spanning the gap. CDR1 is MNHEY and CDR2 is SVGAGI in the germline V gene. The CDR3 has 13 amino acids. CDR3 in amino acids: CASRNPGTSEQYF. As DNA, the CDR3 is TGTGCCAGCAGGAACCCCGGGACTTCCGAGCAGTACTTC.

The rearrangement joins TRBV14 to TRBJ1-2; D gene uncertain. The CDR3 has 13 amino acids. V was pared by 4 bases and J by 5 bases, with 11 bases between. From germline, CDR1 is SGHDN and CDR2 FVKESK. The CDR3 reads CASSPDRRYGYTF. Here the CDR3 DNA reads TGTGCCAGCAGCCCCGATCGCCGGTATGGCTACACCTTC. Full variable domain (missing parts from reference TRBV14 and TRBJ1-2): EAGVTQFPSHSVIEKGQTVTLRCDPISGHDNLYWYRRVMGKEIKFLLHFVKESKQDESGMPNNRFLAERTGGTYSTLKVQPAELEDSGVYFCASSPDRRYGYTFGSGTRLTVV.

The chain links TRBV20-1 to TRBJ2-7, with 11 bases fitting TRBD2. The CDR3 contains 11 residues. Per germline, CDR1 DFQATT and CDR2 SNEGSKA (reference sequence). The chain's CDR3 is CRPTSGSAGYF. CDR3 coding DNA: TGCAGACCCACTAGCGGGAGTGCGGGGTACTTC.

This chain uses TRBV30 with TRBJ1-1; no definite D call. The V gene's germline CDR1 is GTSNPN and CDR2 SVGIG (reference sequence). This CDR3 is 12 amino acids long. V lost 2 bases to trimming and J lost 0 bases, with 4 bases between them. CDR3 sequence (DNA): TGTGCCTGGAGTTGGCTGAACACTGAAGCTTTCTTT. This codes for CAWSWLNTEAFF.

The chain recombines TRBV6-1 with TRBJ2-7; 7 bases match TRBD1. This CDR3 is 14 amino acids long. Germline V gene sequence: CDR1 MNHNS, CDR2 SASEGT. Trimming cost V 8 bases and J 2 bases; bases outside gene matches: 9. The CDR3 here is CASREGQAAYEQYF. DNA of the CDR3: TGTGCCAGCCGCGAAGGACAGGCCGCCTACGAGCAGTACTTC.

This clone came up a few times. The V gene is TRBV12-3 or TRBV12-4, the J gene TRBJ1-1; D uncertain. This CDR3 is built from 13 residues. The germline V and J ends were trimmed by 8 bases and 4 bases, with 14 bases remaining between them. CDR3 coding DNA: TGTGCCAGCCGTCCCTCGGGAGGCACTGAAGCTTTCTTT. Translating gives CASRPSGGTEAFF.

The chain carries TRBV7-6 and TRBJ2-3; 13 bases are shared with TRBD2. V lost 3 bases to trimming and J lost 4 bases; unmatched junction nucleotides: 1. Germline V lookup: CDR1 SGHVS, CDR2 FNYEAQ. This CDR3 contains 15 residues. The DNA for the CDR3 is TGTGCCAGCAGCTTCGGACTAGCGGGGGCAGATACGCAGTATTTT. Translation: CASSFGLAGADTQYF.

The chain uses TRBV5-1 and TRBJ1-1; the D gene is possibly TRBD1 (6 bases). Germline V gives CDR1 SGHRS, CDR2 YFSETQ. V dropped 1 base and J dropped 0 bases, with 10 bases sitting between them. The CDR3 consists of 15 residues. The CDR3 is CASSLRGGVNTEAFF. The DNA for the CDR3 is TGCGCCAGCAGCTTGAGGGGGGGCGTGAACACTGAAGCTTTCTTT.